A selection of T cell receptor beta chains follows, all from one sample in a study of Ad26.COV2.S vaccination and SARS-CoV-2 variants. Method: immunoSEQ multiplex PCR; TCRdb's copy keeps in-frame clones and lacks some. The data contain 510,000 or so clones, around 85% of them singletons. Sequenced here: peripheral blood, sampled in a trial of Ad26.COV2.S vaccine versus placebo. The receptors derive from a person aged 18 to 59 who received the Ad26.COV2.S COVID-19 vaccine or a placebo. CDR3s include the opening cysteine and the closing phenylalanine or tryptophan.

V gene	CDR3 protein
TRBV4-2	CASSQGRGGDEKLFF
TRBV5-6	CASSLAQASPLHF
TRBV12-3/TRBV12-4	CASSLIGTDQFF
TRBV2	CASSGTGIETQYF
TRBV9	CASSAGGGRSPEAFF
TRBV7-2	CASSRTSSREQFF
TRBV28	CASSKSGTYTGELFF
TRBV5-8	CASSLEGTVYGYTF
TRBV11-2	CASSLDRVGDTQYF
TRBV19	CASRHRQGLAQHF
TRBV2	CASSAERPPVTQYF
TRBV11-3	CASSSGRDTQYF
TRBV3-1/TRBV3-2	CASSQEILQFYEQYF
TRBV19	CASLGGVGEQYF
TRBV7-2	CASNTRLGGTEAFF
TRBV7-2	CASSLDSAGGSPAEQFF
TRBV30	CAWRGGQPNTEAFF
TRBV28	CASRDSNQPQHF
TRBV30	CAWNQGRVTEAFF
TRBV5-6	CASSLLGLAGDLEQFF
TRBV28	CASSQGLAGTYEQYF
TRBV11-2	CASSVPGQGSPLHF
TRBV7-9	CASSRGLAESYEQYF
TRBV28	CASSREDGYTF
TRBV7-9	CASSEGTVGEQFF
TRBV28	CASQTGNTIYF
TRBV30	CAWETAHGYTF
TRBV13	CASSLGGTLGAGELFF
TRBV4-1	CASSGTGHGSGNTIYF
TRBV19	CASSIQGFVTYNEQFF
TRBV28	CASTRGSSYNSPLHF
TRBV6-2/TRBV6-3	CASSYARVTEAFF
TRBV3-1/TRBV3-2	CASSDTPTGELFF
TRBV19	CASSIVAGTLNEKLFF
TRBV28	CASSRLSIGPYEQYF
TRBV7-2	CASSLKLGVGEQYF
TRBV7-9	CASSLGEDQPQHF